The 29 T cell receptor beta chains given below trace back to one sample, sequenced in a study of response to subunit inactivated influenza vaccine. Each CDR3 protein gets one entry after TCRdb re-called the RT-PCR reads with MiXCR. The sample has 500,000 to 600,000 distinct CDR3 sequences, 10% to 15% seen once; the top ten hold about 9.4%. The sample consisted of PBMCs from blood, taken on the day of vaccination. The receptors shown here come from a man aged 45 to 65 who received an inactivated influenza vaccine.

The chain uses TRBV7-2 and TRBJ1-1; D is unclear. CDR1 and CDR2 (germline): SGHTA, FQGNSA. The V end lost 1 base, the J end lost 2 bases, and 8 bases lay between the germline ends. The CDR3 covers 14 residues. CDR3 in DNA: TGTGCCAGCAGCTTAGTGAGACAAAACACTGAAGCTTTCTTT. Translating it yields CASSLVRQNTEAFF.

This clonotype was counted a few times. V usage is TRBV7-9 and J usage is TRBJ2-7; no clear D. The germline gives CDR1 SEHNR, CDR2 FQNEAQ (reference sequence). CDR3 length: 13 residues. The ends were cut back, 5 bases at V and 2 bases at J, with 10 bases in the middle. DNA of the CDR3: TGTGCCAGCAGCCCCACGAATGCCTACGAGCAGTACTTC. This codes for CASSPTNAYEQYF.

This clonotype showed up many times. The rearrangement joins TRBV28 to TRBJ2-3; D tentatively fits TRBD1 or TRBD2 (5 bases each). CDR3 length: 13 amino acids. The germline V gene has CDR1 MDHEN and CDR2 SYDVKM. The ends were cut back, 6 bases at V and 1 base at J, with 8 bases in the middle. The CDR3 DNA follows: TGTGCCAGCAGCAGGGACGGCACAGATACGCAGTATTTT. Amino acids: CASSRDGTDTQYF.

The V gene is TRBV7-2, the J gene TRBJ2-3; no definite D call. Germline-derived CDR1 and CDR2 are SGHTA and FQGNSA. CDR3 length equals 13 residues. V was trimmed by 7 bases and J by 0 bases, leaving 8 bases between them. CDR3 in amino acids: CASNKRSTDTQYF. The CDR3 DNA reads as TGTGCCAGCAACAAACGGAGCACAGATACGCAGTATTTT.

The rearrangement uses TRBV27 and TRBJ2-1; D may be TRBD1 (5 bases). CDR1 and CDR2 (germline): MNHEY, SMNVEV (reference sequence). The CDR3 contains 17 residues. V was trimmed by 3 bases and J by 3 bases, leaving 18 bases between them. CDR3 region: CASSFGAGPLGYNEQFF. The CDR3 DNA reads TGTGCCAGCAGTTTTGGGGCCGGACCCCTGGGCTACAATGAGCAGTTCTTC.

The sample holds a few counts of this clonotype. The rearrangement uses TRBV29-1 and TRBJ1-3; maybe TRBD1 (5 bases). CDR1 and CDR2 (germline): SQVTM, ANQGSEA. The CDR3 is 13 amino acids. V dropped 3 bases and J dropped 3 bases, with 9 bases sitting between them. The CDR3 region has the DNA TGCAGCGTTGATCAGGGAGGTGGAAACACCATATATTTT. Its protein product is CSVDQGGGNTIYF.

This clonotype occurred a few times. V and J are TRBV7-9 and TRBJ1-5; 7 bases are shared with TRBD1. CDR3 size: 15 residues. The V gene end was trimmed by 5 bases and the J gene end by 0 bases; junction bases not matched to a gene: 4. Germline V gives CDR1 SEHNR, CDR2 FQNEAQ (reference sequence). CDR3 sequence reads: CASSMGQSSNQPQHF. Here the CDR3 DNA reads TGTGCCAGCAGCATGGGACAGAGTAGCAATCAGCCCCAGCATTTT.

This clonotype was observed a handful of times. The rearrangement links TRBV6-2 or TRBV6-3 to TRBJ2-7, with 7 bases aligning to TRBD1. This CDR3 is 15 amino acids long. The germline V gene encodes CDR1 MNHEY and CDR2 SVGEGT. With 6 bases clipped from V and 2 bases from J, the junction kept 10 bases outside the gene matches. The CDR3, as DNA: TGTGCCAGCAGCCCCGGGACAGTCCTGGCCTACGAGCAGTACTTC. It encodes CASSPGTVLAYEQYF.

The rearrangement joins TRBV14 to TRBJ1-5; D unresolved. There are 22 residues in the CDR3. CDR1 is SGHDN, CDR2 FVKESK, per germline. Trimming cost V 1 base and J 0 bases, with 28 bases left between them. The CDR3 here is CASSQGSRPHRSISNSNQPQHF. DNA of the CDR3: TGTGCCAGCAGCCAAGGGTCCCGACCCCATCGGTCAATCTCAAATAGCAATCAGCCCCAGCATTTT.

The table lists this clonotype with many counts. The V gene is TRBV9, the J gene TRBJ2-1, with D maybe TRBD1 (5 bases). CDR1 and CDR2 from the germline V gene are SGDLS and YYNGEE. This CDR3 region has 12 residues. Between the trimmed V and J ends, which lost 2 bases and 7 bases, there was a span of 7 bases. CDR3 protein: CASSVAGNEQFF. Here the CDR3 DNA reads TGTGCCAGCAGCGTCGCAGGGAATGAGCAGTTCTTC.

The chain has TRBV29-1 and TRBJ2-3, with D perhaps TRBD2 (6 bases). The germline CDR1 and CDR2 sequences are SQVTM and ANQGSEA. V was clipped by 6 bases and J by 0 bases, with 19 bases between them. This CDR3 is 16 amino acids long. The CDR3 loop is CSVALVRDSSTDTQYF. The CDR3 DNA reads TGCAGCGTCGCCCTGGTCCGGGACTCGAGCACAGATACGCAGTATTTT.

This clonotype has just a few counts. The chain carries TRBV5-6 and TRBJ2-3; D is perhaps TRBD2 (5 bases). This CDR3 has 13 amino acids. The V end lost 1 base, the J end lost 11 bases, and 14 bases lay between the germline ends. The germline V gene has CDR1 SGHDT and CDR2 YYEEEE. CDR3 sequence reads: CASSLPSGKEQYF. The CDR3 DNA is TGTGCCAGCAGCTTGCCCTCGGGAAAGGAGCAGTATTTT.

Ten or more counts support this clonotype. This rearrangement joins TRBV6-1 to TRBJ2-7; D tentatively fits TRBD1 or TRBD2 (5 bases each). CDR1 is MNHNS, CDR2 SASEGT, per germline. This CDR3 spans 17 amino acids. V was shortened by 0 bases and J by 3 bases, with 18 bases between the two germline ends. As DNA, the CDR3 is TGTGCCAGCAGTGAAGCGCTTCGCAGGGACGTAAACTACGAGCAGTACTTC. This gives the protein CASSEALRRDVNYEQYF.

At least ten counts were recorded for this clonotype. The chain couples TRBV30 to TRBJ1-5; no definite D call. Germline V gene data show CDR1 as GTSNPN and CDR2 as SVGIG (reference sequence). Trimming shortened V by 6 bases and J by 2 bases, and 14 bases separated the two germline ends. The CDR3 is 14 amino acids. The CDR3 here is CACSAGSGNQPQHF. The CDR3 bases are TGTGCCTGCTCGGCGGGTAGCGGCAATCAGCCCCAGCATTTT.

J is TRBJ2-1 and V is TRBV5-5, with D perhaps assigned TRBD1 or TRBD2 (5 bases each). Trimming pared 0 bases from V and 3 bases from J, leaving 16 bases between. Germline CDR1 and CDR2: SGHKS and YYEKEE (reference sequence). The CDR3 covers 17 residues. As DNA, the CDR3 is TGTGCCAGCAGCTTGGCTGGGGGTCTCATAGTCTACAATGAGCAGTTCTTC. It specifies CASSLAGGLIVYNEQFF.

This clonotype occurred a few times. The chain combines TRBV27 with TRBJ2-3; TRBD2 is a possible D gene (6 bases). V lost 6 bases and J 0 bases, leaving 16 bases between the germline ends. Germline-derived CDR1 and CDR2 are MNHEY and SMNVEV (reference sequence). This CDR3 contains 16 residues. This CDR3 is CASRWGTGWSTDTQYF. CDR3 coding DNA: TGTGCCAGCAGATGGGGGACTGGCTGGAGCACAGATACGCAGTATTTT.

This clonotype came up a few times. V and J are TRBV3-1 and TRBJ1-1; possibly TRBD1 for D (6 bases). Between the trimmed V and J ends, which lost 0 bases and 6 bases, there was a span of 11 bases. This CDR3 region has 14 residues. The germline V gene encodes CDR1 LGHDT and CDR2 YNNKEL (reference sequence). CDR3 protein: CASSQEGGPPEAFF. CDR3 nucleotides: TGTGCCAGCAGCCAAGAAGGGGGACCCCCTGAAGCTTTCTTT.

This clonotype has at least ten counts. This chain connects TRBV29-1 to TRBJ2-7; maybe TRBD2 (5 bases). Per the germline V gene, CDR1 is SQVTM and CDR2 is ANQGSEA. The CDR3 is 13 amino acids. V was trimmed by 3 bases and J by 9 bases, leaving 18 bases between them. The CDR3 region has the DNA TGCAGCGTTGATGGGCTAGCCGGAGGCGTGCAGTACTTC. Protein product: CSVDGLAGGVQYF.

The rearrangement links TRBV20-1 to TRBJ2-1; TRBD2 matches at 10 bases. Trimming took 3 bases from V and 8 from J; bases not matched to a gene: 7. Germline V gene lookup returns CDR1 DFQATT and CDR2 SNEGSKA (reference sequence). This CDR3 spans 14 amino acids. CDR3 DNA: TGCAGTGCTAGTTCCCCTAGCGGGAGATATGAGCAGTTCTTC. Residues: CSASSPSGRYEQFF.

The gene calls are TRBV4-3 and TRBJ2-1; D remains unclear. V was shortened by 0 bases and J by 3 bases, with 9 bases between the two germline ends. CDR1 and CDR2 from the germline V gene are LGHNA and YSLEER. The CDR3 runs to 15 residues. CDR3 residues: CASSQDLGLYNEQFF. In DNA, the CDR3 is TGCGCCAGCAGCCAAGATCTGGGTCTCTACAATGAGCAGTTCTTC.

This clonotype was detected only a few times. The chain uses TRBV20-1 and TRBJ1-2; TRBD1 might be the D (6 bases). V shed 6 bases and J shed 6 bases, with 14 bases lying between them. The CDR3 is 12 amino acids. Germline V gene sequence: CDR1 DFQATT, CDR2 SNEGSKA (reference sequence). The CDR3: CSAPQGMDGYTF. DNA for the CDR3: TGCAGTGCCCCACAGGGAATGGATGGCTACACCTTC.

The chain uses TRBV18 and TRBJ2-7, with D uncertain. V was trimmed by 3 bases and J by 3 bases, leaving 9 bases between them. Germline-derived CDR1 and CDR2 are KGHSH and LQKENI. The CDR3 spans 13 residues. CDR3 nucleotide sequence: TGTGCCAGCTCACCGGTGACATACTACGAGCAGTACTTC. Its protein is CASSPVTYYEQYF.

The table lists this clonotype with many counts. The J gene is TRBJ2-1, the V gene TRBV5-1, with D tentatively TRBD2 (5 bases). Germline CDR1 is SGHRS and CDR2 is YFSETQ. The CDR3 sequence is 14 residues long. Trimming took 4 bases from V and 0 from J, leaving 8 bases between them. The CDR3: CASSGTSSYNEQFF. The CDR3 DNA sequence: TGCGCCAGCAGCGGTACTAGCTCCTACAATGAGCAGTTCTTC.

This rearrangement joins TRBV15 to TRBJ2-7, with 8 positions matching TRBD1. V lost 3 bases to trimming and J lost 7 bases; unmatched junction nucleotides: 11. Germline V lookup: CDR1 LNHNV, CDR2 YYDKDF (reference sequence). The CDR3 is 15 amino acids. The DNA of the CDR3 is TGTGCCACCAGCAGGGACCGGGACAGGTTCGGGGAGCAGTACTTC. The encoded protein is CATSRDRDRFGEQYF.

This clonotype was recorded a few times. The chain carries TRBV6-2 or TRBV6-3 and TRBJ2-3; 13 positions match TRBD2. V was pared by 5 bases and J by 4 bases, with 9 bases of the junction left unmatched. The CDR3 contains 17 residues. Germline values: CDR1 MNHEY, CDR2 SVGEGT. The CDR3: CASSRSRTSGSSDTQYF. The CDR3 nucleotides are TGTGCCAGCAGTCGATCGAGGACTAGCGGGAGCTCAGATACGCAGTATTTT.

This clonotype was counted ten times or more. Here the CDR3 DNA reads TGTGCCAGCAGTCCAGATCAGGTGGGGGACACCATATATTTT. Residues: CASSPDQVGDTIYF. The V gene is TRBV12-3 or TRBV12-4, the J gene TRBJ1-3, with D possibly TRBD1 on 5 matching bases. The CDR3 has 14 amino acids. V was trimmed by 5 bases and J by 8 bases, leaving 16 bases between them.

This chain joins TRBV5-8 and TRBJ2-7, with D hard to call. V lost 2 bases to trimming and J lost 4 bases, with 13 bases between them. The germline CDR1 and CDR2 sequences are SGHTS and YDEGEE. There are 14 residues in the CDR3. In DNA form, the CDR3 reads TGTGCCAGCAGCTTTGCCGCGCCCCCGTACGAGCAGTACTTC. This codes for CASSFAAPPYEQYF. Using reference TRBV5-8 and TRBJ2-7 for the parts outside the CDR3, the full variable domain is EAGVTQSPTHLIKTRGQQATLRCSPISGHTSVYWYQQALGLGLQFLLWYDEGEERNRGNFPPRFSGRQFPNYSSELNVNALELEDSALYLCASSFAAPPYEQYFGPGTRLTVT.

This clonotype has at least ten counts. V is TRBV6-1 and J is TRBJ2-3; 7 bases match TRBD2. CDR1 is MNHNS and CDR2 is SASEGT in the germline V gene. With 5 bases clipped from V and 5 bases from J, the junction kept 7 bases outside the gene matches. The CDR3 runs 14 residues. CDR3 sequence: CASSRDYYRDTQYF. CDR3 bases: TGTGCCAGCAGTCGGGACTACTACAGAGATACGCAGTATTTT.

V and J are TRBV4-3 and TRBJ2-6; the D call may be TRBD1 or TRBD2 (5 bases each). The CDR3 is 17 amino acids. V lost 2 bases and J lost 0, with 11 bases in between. In germline, CDR1 is LGHNA, CDR2 YSLEER. In DNA, the CDR3 is TGCGCCAGCAGCCAAAAGGGACGGCACTCTGGGGCCAACGTCCTGACTTTC. This codes for CASSQKGRHSGANVLTF.